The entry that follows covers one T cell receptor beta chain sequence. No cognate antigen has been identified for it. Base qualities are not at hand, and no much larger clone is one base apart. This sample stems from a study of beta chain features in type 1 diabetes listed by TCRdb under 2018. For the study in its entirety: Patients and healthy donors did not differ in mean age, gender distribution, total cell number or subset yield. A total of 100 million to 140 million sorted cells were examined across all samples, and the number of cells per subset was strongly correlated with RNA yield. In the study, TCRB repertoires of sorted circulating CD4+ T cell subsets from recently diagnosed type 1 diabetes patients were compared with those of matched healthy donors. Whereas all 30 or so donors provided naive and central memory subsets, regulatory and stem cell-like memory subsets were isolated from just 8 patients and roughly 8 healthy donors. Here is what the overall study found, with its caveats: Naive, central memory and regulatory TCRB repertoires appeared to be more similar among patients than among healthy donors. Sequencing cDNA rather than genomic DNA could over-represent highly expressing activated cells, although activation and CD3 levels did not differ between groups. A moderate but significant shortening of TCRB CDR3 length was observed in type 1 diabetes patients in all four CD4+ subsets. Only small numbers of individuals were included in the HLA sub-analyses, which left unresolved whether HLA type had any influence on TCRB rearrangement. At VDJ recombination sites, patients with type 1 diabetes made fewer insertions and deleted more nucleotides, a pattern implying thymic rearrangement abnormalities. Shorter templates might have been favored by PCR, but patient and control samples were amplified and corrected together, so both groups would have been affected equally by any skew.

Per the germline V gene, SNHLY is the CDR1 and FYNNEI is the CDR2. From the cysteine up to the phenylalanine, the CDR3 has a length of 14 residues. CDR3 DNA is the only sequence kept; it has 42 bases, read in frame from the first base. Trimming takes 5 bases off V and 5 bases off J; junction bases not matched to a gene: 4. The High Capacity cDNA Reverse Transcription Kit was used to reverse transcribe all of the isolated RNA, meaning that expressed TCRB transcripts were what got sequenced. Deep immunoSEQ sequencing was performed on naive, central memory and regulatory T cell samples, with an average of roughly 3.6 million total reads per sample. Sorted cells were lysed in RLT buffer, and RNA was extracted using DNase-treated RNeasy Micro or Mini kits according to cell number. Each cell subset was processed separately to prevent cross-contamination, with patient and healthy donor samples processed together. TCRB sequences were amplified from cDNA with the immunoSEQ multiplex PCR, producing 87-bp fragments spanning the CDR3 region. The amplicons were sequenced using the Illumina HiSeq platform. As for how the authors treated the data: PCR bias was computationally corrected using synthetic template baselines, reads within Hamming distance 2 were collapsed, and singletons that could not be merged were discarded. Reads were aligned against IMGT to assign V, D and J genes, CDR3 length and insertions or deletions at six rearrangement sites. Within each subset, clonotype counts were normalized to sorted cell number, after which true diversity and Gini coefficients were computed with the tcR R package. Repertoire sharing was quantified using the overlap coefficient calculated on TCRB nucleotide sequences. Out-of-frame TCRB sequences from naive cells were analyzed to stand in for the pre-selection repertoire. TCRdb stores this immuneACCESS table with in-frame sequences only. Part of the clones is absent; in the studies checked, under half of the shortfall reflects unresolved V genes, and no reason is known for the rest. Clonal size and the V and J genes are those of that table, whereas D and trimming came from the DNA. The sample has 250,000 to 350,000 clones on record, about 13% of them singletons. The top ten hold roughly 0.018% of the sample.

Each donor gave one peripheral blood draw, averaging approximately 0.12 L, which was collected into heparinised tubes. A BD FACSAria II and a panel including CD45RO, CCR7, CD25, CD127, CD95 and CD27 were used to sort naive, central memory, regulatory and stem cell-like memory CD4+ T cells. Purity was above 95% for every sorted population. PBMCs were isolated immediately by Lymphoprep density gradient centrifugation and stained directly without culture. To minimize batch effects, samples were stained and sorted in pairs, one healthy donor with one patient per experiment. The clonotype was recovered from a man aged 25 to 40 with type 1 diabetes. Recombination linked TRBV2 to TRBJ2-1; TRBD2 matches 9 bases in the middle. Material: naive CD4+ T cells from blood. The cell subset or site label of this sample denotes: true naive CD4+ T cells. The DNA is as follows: TGTGCCAGCAGTAAGGGACTAGCTCACAATGAGCAGTTCTTC. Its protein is CASSKGLAHNEQFF.